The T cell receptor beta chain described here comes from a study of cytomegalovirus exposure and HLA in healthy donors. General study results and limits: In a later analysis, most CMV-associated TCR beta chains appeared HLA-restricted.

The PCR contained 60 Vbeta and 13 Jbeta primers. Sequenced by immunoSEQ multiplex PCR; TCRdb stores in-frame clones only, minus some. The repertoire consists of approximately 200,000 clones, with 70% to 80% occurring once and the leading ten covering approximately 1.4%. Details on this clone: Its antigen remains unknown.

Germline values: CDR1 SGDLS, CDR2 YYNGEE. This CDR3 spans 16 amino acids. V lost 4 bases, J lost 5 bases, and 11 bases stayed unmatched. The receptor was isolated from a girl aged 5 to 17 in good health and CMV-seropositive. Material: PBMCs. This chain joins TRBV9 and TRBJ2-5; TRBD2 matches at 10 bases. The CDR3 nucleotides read TGTGCCAGCAGCATGAATAGCGGGGGGCCGGGGGAGACCCAGTACTTC. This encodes CASSMNSGGPGETQYF.